The entry that follows covers one T cell receptor (beta chain) sequence. The sample originates from a study of T-cell memory formation after mild COVID-19. Each CDR3 protein is one row after TCRdb ran MiXCR on the 5' RACE reads. The sample records almost 350,000 distinct CDR3 sequences, 20% to 25% being singletons. Germline lookup yields CDR1 SGHDT and CDR2 YYEEEE. V shed 4 bases, J shed 2 bases, and the junction held 6 bases outside the gene matches. This CDR3 is 14 amino acids long. This chain joins TRBV5-6 and TRBJ2-7; 7 bases align to TRBD1. This receptor was obtained from a man between 18 and 35 years old who had mild COVID-19 (a few samples of this study predate the infection). Cell type and time point are not known. Sequenced input: PBMCs or a T cell subset sorted from them (not recorded which). The CDR3 nucleotides are TGTGCCAGCAGCGATAGACAGGGCGCCTACGAGCAGTACGTC. As protein: CASSDRQGAYEQYV.